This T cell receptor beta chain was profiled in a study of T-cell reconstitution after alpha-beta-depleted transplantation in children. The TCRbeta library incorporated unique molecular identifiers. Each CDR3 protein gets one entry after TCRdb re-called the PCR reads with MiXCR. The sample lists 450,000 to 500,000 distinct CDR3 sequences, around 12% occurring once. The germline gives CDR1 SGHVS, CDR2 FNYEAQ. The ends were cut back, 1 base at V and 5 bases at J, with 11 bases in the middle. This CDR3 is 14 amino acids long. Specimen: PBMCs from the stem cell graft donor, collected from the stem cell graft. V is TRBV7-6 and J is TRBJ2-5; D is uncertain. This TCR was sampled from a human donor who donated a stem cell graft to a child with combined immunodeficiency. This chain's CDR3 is CASSLDIGMETQYF. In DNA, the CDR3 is TGTGCCAGCAGCTTAGATATAGGGATGGAGACCCAGTACTTC.